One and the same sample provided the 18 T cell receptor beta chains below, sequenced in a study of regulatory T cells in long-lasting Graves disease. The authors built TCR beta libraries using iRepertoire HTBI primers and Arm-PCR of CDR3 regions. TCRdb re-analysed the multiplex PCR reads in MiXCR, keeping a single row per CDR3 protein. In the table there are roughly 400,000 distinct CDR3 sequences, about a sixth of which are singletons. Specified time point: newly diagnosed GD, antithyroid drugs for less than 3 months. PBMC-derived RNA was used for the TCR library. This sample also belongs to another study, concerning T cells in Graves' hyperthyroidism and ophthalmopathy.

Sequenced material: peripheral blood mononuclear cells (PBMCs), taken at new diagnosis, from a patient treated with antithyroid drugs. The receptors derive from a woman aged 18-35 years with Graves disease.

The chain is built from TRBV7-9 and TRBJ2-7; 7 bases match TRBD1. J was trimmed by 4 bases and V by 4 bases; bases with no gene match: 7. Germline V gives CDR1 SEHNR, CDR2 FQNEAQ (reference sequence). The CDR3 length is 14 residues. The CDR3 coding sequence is TGTGCCAGCAGCTCCCCCCACAGGGGTTACGAGCAGTACTTC. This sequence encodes CASSSPHRGYEQYF.

Here the CDR3 DNA reads TGCAGTGCTAGGAGGATTGGTACTAGCGGGAGGGTTGTGAATGAGCAGTTCTTC. It encodes CSARRIGTSGRVVNEQFF. The chain recombines TRBV20-1 with TRBJ2-1; 13 nucleotides match TRBD2. V dropped 3 bases and J dropped 7; count of bases not matched to a gene: 15. Per germline, CDR1 DFQATT and CDR2 SNEGSKA (reference sequence). The CDR3 extends over 18 amino acids.

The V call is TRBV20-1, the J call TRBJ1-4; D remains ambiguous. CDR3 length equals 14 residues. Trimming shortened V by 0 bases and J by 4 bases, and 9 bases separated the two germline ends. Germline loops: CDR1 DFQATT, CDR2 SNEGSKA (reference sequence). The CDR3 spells CSARDSQFNEKLFF. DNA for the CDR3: TGCAGTGCTAGAGATTCCCAGTTTAATGAAAAACTGTTTTTT.

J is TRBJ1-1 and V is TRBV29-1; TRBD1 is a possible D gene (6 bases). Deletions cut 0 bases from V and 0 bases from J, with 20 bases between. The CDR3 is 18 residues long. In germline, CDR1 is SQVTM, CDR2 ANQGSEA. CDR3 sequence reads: CSVEDPGGRLPMNTEAFF. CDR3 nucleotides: TGCAGCGTTGAAGATCCGGGGGGCAGACTCCCGATGAACACTGAAGCTTTCTTT.

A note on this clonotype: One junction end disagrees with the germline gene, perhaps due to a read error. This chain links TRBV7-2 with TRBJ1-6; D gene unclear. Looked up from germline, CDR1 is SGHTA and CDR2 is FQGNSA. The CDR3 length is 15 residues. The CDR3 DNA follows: TGCGCCAGCAGCCAAGGATGGAATTATAATTCACCCCTCCACTTT. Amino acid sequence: CASSQGWNYNSPLHF.

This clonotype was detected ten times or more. The CDR3 here is CATSPDRDSSYNEQFF. CDR3 sequence (DNA): TGTGCCACCAGCCCCGACAGGGATTCCTCCTACAATGAGCAGTTCTTC. The chain couples TRBV15 to TRBJ2-1, with 7 bases aligning to TRBD1. Germline V gene data show CDR1 as LNHNV and CDR2 as YYDKDF (reference sequence). V dropped 5 bases and J dropped 0; count of bases not matched to a gene: 7. The CDR3 has 16 amino acids.

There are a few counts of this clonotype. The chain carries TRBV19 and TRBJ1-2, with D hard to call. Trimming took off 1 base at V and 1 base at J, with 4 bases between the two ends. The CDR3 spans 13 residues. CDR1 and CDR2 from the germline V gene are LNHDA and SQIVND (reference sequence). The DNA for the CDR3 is TGTGCCAGTAGTATAGGCGTTAACTATGGCTACACCTTC. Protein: CASSIGVNYGYTF.

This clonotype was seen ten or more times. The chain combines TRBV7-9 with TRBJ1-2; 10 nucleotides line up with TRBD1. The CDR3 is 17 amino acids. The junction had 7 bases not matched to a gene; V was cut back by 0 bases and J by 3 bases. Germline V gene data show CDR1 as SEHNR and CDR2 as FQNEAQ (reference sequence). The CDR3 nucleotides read TGTGCCAGCAGCTTAGCGTTGACAGGGGGCTTGGACTATGGCTACACCTTC. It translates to CASSLALTGGLDYGYTF.

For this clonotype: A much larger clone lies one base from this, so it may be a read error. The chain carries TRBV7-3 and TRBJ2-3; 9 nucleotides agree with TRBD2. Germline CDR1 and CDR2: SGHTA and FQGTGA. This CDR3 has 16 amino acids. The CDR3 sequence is CTSSVEPTSGTDTQYF. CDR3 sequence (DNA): TGTACCAGCAGCGTAGAACCGACTAGCGGTACAGATACGCAGTATTTT.

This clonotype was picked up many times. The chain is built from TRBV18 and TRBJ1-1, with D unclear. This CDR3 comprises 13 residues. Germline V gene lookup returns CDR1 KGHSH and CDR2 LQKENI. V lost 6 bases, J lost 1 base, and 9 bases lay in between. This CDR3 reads CASSRAPNTEAFF. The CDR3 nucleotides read TGTGCCAGCTCCCGGGCCCCGAACACTGAAGCTTTCTTT.

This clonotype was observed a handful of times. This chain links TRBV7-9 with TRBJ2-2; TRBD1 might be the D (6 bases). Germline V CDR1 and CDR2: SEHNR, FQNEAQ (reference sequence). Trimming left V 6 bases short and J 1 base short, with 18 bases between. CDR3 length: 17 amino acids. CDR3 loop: CASRPNPGHKNTGELFF. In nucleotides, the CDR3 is TGTGCCAGCAGGCCAAATCCGGGACATAAGAACACCGGGGAGCTGTTTTTT.

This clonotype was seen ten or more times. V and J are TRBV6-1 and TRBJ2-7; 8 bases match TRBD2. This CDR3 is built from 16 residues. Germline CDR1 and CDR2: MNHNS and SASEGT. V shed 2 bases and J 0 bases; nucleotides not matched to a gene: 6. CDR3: CASSEMTSASSYEQYF. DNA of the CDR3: TGTGCCAGCAGTGAAATGACTAGCGCCAGCTCCTACGAGCAGTACTTC.

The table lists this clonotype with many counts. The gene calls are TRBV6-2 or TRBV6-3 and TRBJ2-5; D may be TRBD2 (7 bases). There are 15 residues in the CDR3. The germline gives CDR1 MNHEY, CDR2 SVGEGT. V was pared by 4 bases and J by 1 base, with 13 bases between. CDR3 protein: CASSWGGAFQETQYF. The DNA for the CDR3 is TGTGCCAGCAGTTGGGGGGGGGCCTTCCAAGAGACCCAGTACTTC.

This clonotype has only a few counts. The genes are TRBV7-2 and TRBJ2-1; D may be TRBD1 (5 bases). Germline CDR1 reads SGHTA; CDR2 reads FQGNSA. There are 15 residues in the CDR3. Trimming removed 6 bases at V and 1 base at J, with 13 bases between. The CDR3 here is CASRYGQGSYNEQFF. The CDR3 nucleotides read TGTGCCAGCAGGTATGGTCAGGGATCCTACAATGAGCAGTTCTTC.

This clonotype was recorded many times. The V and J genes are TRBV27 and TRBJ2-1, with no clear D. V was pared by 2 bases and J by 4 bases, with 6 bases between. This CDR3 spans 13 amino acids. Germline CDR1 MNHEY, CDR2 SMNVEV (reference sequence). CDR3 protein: CASSLQLYNEQFF. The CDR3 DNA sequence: TGTGCCAGCAGTTTACAACTATACAATGAGCAGTTCTTC.

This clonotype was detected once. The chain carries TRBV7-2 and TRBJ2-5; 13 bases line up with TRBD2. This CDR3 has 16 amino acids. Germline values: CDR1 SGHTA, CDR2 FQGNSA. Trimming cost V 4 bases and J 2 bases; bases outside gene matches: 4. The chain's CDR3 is CASSSQLAGGQETQYF. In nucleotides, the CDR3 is TGTGCCAGCAGCTCGCAACTAGCGGGAGGGCAAGAGACCCAGTACTTC.

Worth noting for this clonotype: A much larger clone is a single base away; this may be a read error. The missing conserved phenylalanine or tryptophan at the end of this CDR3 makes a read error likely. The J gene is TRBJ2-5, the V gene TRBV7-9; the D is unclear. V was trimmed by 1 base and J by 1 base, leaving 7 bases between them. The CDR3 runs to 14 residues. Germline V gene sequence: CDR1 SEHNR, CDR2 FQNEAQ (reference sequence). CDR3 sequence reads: CASSLGAPQETQYS. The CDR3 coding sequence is TGTGCCAGCAGCTTAGGTGCGCCCCAAGAGACCCAGTACTCC.

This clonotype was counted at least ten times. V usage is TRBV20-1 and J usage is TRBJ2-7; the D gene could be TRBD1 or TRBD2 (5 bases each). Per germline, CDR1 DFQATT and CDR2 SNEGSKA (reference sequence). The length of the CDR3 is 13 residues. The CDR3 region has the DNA TGCAGCGCCCGGGACGGACGGTCCTACGAGCAGTACTTC. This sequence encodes CSARDGRSYEQYF.